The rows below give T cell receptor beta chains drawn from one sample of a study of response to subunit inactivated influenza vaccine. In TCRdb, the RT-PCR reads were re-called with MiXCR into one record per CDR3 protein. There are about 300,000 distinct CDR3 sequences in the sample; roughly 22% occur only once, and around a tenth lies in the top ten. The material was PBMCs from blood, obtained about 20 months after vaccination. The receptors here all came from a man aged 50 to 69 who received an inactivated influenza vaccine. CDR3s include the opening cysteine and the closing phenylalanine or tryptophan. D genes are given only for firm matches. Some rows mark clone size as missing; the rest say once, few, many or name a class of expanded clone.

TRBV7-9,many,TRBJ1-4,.,CASSLIATNEKLFF,TGTGCCAGCAGCTTGATTGCAACTAATGAAAAACTGTTTTTT
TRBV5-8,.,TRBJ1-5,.,CASSPKGGRQPQHF,TGTGCCAGCAGCCCAAAGGGGGGACGTCAGCCCCAGCATTTT
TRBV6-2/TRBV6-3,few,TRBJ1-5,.,CASKGISNQPQHF,TGTGCCAGCAAGGGTATCAGCAATCAGCCCCAGCATTTT
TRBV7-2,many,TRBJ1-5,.,CASSLYPGSNQPQHF,TGTGCCAGCAGCTTATACCCGGGCAGCAATCAGCCCCAGCATTTT
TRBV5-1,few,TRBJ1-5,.,CASRPEGRDNQPQHF,TGCGCCAGCAGACCCGAGGGACGGGACAATCAGCCCCAGCATTTT
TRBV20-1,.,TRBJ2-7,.,CSASAAWEQYF,TGCAGTGCGTCGGCAGCCTGGGAGCAGTACTTC
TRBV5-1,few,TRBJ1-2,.,CASSLVDPSLQPKHGYTF,TGCGCCAGCAGCTTGGTTGACCCCTCACTGCAACCCAAGCATGGCTACACCTTC
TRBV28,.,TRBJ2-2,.,CASSLGGRMNTGELFF,TGTGCCAGCAGTTTGGGCGGGCGCATGAACACCGGGGAGCTGTTTTTT
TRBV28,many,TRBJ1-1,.,CASSLVAEAFF,TGTGCCAGCAGCTTAGTCGCTGAAGCTTTCTTT
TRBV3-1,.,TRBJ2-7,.,CASSQDLGVYEQYF,TGTGCCAGCAGCCAAGATCTGGGGGTCTACGAGCAGTACTTC
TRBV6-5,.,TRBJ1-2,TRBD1,CASSYRGQGDYGYTF,TGTGCCAGCAGTTACCGGGGACAGGGTGACTATGGCTACACCTTC
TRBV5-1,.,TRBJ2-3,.,CASSPASTDTQYF,TGCGCCAGCAGCCCGGCGAGCACAGATACGCAGTATTTT
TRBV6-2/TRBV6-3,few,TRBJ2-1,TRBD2,CASSYGAGVYNEQFF,TGTGCCAGCAGTTACGGGGCGGGGGTATACAATGAGCAGTTCTTC
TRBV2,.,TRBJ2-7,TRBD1,CASSGLKQGASYEQYF,TGTGCCAGCAGTGGCCTTAAACAGGGGGCCAGTTACGAGCAGTACTTC
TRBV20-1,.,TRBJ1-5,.,CSASSNSNQPQHF,TGCAGTGCTAGTTCTAATAGCAATCAGCCCCAGCATTTT
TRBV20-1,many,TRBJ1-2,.,CSARDFVIYHGYTF,TGCAGTGCTAGAGATTTCGTGATCTACCATGGCTACACCTTC
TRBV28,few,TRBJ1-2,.,CASSFRSGYGYTF,TGTGCCAGCAGTTTCAGGAGTGGCTATGGCTACACCTTC
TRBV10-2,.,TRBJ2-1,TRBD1,CASSERTGRSEQFF,TGCGCCAGCAGTGAGCGGACAGGGAGGTCGGAGCAGTTCTTC
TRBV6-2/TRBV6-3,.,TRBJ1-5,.,CASSYHMSQPQHF,TGTGCCAGCAGTTACCATATGAGTCAGCCCCAGCATTTT
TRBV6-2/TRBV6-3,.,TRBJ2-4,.,CASSYSGMGFWYF,TGTGCCAGCAGTTACTCGGGAATGGGGTTTTGGTACTTC
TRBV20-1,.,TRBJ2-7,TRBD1,CSARGQGAKEQYF,TGCAGTGCTCGGGGACAGGGGGCGAAAGAGCAGTACTTC
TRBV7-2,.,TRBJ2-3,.,CASSSLTDTQYF,TGTGCCAGCAGCTCTTTGACAGATACGCAGTATTTT
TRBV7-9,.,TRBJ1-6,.,CASSLLPNSPLHF,TGTGCCAGCAGCTTACTCCCTAATTCACCCCTCCACTTT